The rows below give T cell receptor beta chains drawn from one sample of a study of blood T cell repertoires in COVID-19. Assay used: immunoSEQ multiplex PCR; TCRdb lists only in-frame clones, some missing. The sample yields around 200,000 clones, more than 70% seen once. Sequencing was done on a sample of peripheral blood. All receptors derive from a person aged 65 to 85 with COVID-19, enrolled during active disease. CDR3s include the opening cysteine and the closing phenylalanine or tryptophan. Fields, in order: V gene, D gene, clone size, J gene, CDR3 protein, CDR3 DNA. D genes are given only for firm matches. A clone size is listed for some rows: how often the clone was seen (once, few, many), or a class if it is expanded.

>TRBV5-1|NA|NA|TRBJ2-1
CASSSLGQGGGDEQFF
TGCGCCAGCAGCTCTCTGGGGCAGGGAGGCGGCGATGAGCAGTTCTTC
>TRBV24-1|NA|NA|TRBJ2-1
CATSDRAPPYNEQFF
TGTGCCACCAGTGATCGAGCACCACCATACAATGAGCAGTTCTTC
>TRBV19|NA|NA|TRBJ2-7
CASSQKRTATYEQYF
TGTGCCAGTAGTCAGAAGCGGACGGCCACCTACGAGCAGTACTTC
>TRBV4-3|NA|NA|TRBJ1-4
CASSQDRTATNEKLFF
TGCGCCAGCAGCCAAGATCGGACTGCAACTAATGAAAAACTGTTTTTT
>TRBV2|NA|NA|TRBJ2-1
CASSESQQVYNEQFF
TGTGCCAGCAGTGAATCTCAGCAGGTCTACAATGAGCAGTTCTTC
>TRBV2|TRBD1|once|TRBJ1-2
CASSLGQGGGYGYTF
TGTGCCAGCAGTCTAGGACAGGGGGGCGGCTATGGCTACACCTTC
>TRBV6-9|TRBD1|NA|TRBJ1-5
CASSFDRGNQPQHF
TGTGCCAGCAGTTTTGACAGGGGCAATCAGCCCCAGCATTTT
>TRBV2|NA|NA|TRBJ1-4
CASSETRVHEKLFF
TGTGCCAGCAGCGAGACAAGAGTACATGAAAAACTGTTTTTT
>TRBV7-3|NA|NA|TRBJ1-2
CASRPGDNYGYTF
TGTGCCAGCCGCCCCGGGGATAACTATGGCTACACCTTC
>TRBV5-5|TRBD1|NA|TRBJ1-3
CASSFQGADTIYF
TGTGCCAGCAGTTTTCAGGGGGCTGACACCATATATTTT
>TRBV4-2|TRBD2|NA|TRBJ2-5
CASSQAGGGGQTQYF
TGTGCCAGCAGCCAAGCGGGCGGGGGGGGTCAGACCCAGTACTTC
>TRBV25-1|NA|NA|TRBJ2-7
CASSGRGPHYEQYF
TGTGCCAGCAGTGGGCGGGGGCCTCACTACGAGCAGTACTTC
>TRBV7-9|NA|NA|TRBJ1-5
CASSLGGEQPQHF
TGTGCCAGCAGCTTAGGTGGGGAGCAGCCCCAGCATTTT
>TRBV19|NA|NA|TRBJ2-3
CASSISGGRSDTQYF
TGTGCCAGTAGTATATCCGGGGGGCGATCAGATACGCAGTATTTT
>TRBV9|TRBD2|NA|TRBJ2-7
CASSVGSGNYEQYF
TGTGCCAGCAGCGTAGGTAGCGGGAACTACGAGCAGTACTTC
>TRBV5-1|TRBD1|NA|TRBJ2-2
CASSLGDRGRVGELFF
TGCGCCAGCAGCTTAGGGGACAGGGGCCGAGTAGGGGAGCTGTTTTTT
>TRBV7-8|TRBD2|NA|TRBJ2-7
CASSPGGNYEQYF
TGTGCCAGCAGCCCGGGGGGAAACTACGAGCAGTACTTC
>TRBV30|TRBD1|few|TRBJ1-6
CAWSAGTDNSPLHF
TGTGCCTGGAGTGCCGGGACAGATAATTCACCCCTCCACTTT
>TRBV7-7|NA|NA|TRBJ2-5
CASSSDRQETQYF
TGTGCCAGCAGTTCGGACAGACAAGAGACCCAGTACTTC
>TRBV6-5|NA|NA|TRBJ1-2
CASSYFRGYGYTF
TGTGCCAGCAGTTACTTCAGGGGCTATGGCTACACCTTC
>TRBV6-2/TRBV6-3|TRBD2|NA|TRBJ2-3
CASSYSGRGGTQYF
TGTGCCAGCAGTTACTCCGGTCGCGGGGGAACGCAGTATTTT
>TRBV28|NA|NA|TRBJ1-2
CASSGGDSINYGYTF
TGTGCCAGCAGTGGGGGGGACTCAATAAACTATGGCTACACCTTC
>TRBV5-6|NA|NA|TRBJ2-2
CASSLFRPSLNTGELFF
TGTGCCAGCAGCTTGTTCAGGCCATCACTGAACACCGGGGAGCTGTTTTTT
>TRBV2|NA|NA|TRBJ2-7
CASGQDRGSYEQYF
TGTGCCAGCGGGCAGGACAGAGGATCCTACGAGCAGTACTTC
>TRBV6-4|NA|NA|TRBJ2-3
CASSLGPAGTDTQYF
TGTGCCAGCAGTCTAGGGCCAGCGGGCACAGATACGCAGTATTTT
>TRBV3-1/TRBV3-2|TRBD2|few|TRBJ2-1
CASSQDVLSLRGGYNEQFF
TGTGCCAGCAGCCAAGATGTCCTCTCTCTGCGGGGGGGTTACAATGAGCAGTTCTTC
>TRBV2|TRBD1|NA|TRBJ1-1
CASSDPGQGAIWPEAFF
TGTGCCAGCAGTGATCCGGGACAGGGGGCAATATGGCCTGAAGCTTTCTTT
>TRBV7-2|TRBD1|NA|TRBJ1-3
CASSEDREGNTIYF
TGTGCCAGCAGCGAAGACAGGGAGGGAAACACCATATATTTT
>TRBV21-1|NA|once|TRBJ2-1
CASTPISSYNEQFF
TGTGCCAGCACTCCGATTAGCTCCTACAATGAGCAGTTCTTC
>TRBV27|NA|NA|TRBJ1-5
CASSSRNLRQGLYQPQHF
TGTGCCAGCAGTTCGAGAAACCTGAGACAAGGCCTCTATCAGCCCCAGCATTTT
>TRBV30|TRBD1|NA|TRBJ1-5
CAWRPSFRTGVIQPQHF
TGTGCCTGGAGGCCCTCCTTCAGGACAGGGGTTATTCAGCCCCAGCATTTT
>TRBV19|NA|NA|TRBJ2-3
CASMRDTQYF
TGTGCCAGTATGAGAGATACGCAGTATTTT
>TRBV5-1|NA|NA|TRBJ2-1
CASSKAVAAGYNEQFF
TGCGCCAGCAGCAAGGCGGTGGCAGCGGGTTACAATGAGCAGTTCTTC
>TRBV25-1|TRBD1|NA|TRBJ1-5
CASSGSAGTGDIRPQHF
TGTGCCAGCTCCGGATCAGCTGGGACAGGGGACATCAGGCCCCAGCATTTT